This T cell receptor beta chain came from a study of patients and donors after allogeneic stem cell transplantation. TCRdb redid the calling of the RT-PCR reads with MiXCR, one entry per CDR3 protein. The profile shows thousands of distinct CDR3 sequences, roughly an eighth of them singletons. Germline CDR1 reads SEHNR; CDR2 reads FQNEAQ (reference sequence). This CDR3 is built from 14 residues. The ends lost 8 bases at V and 3 bases at J; junction bases unmatched: 5. The clonotype comes from a human donor who was either an allogeneic HSCT recipient or a stem cell or donor lymphocyte infusion donor (not recorded which). It is not recorded whose cells these are; they may come from a transplant donor. The sample comprised blood, either unsorted or a sorted T cell fraction (not recorded which). The chain has TRBV7-9 and TRBJ1-4, with 8 bases fitting TRBD1. CDR3 protein: CASLTGGPNEKLFF. CDR3 sequence (DNA): TGTGCCAGCCTCACAGGGGGTCCTAATGAAAAACTGTTTTTT.